These 16 T cell receptor beta chains originate from one sample sequenced in a study of cytomegalovirus exposure and HLA in healthy donors. Primers: 60 Vbeta forward and 13 Jbeta reverse. Generated by immunoSEQ multiplex PCR, the TCRdb table keeps only in-frame clones and is missing some. The repertoire holds under 140,000 clones, with 60% to 85% as singletons. The material sequenced was PBMCs. All receptors derive from a woman aged 60-75 years in good health and CMV-seropositive.

V and J are TRBV29-1 and TRBJ2-3, with 13 bases identical to TRBD2. The CDR3 sequence is 15 residues long. Trimming removed 1 base from V and 8 bases from J; junction bases left unmatched: 6. From germline, CDR1 is SQVTM and CDR2 ANQGSEA. The CDR3 reads CSVEGLAGGRGTQYF. DNA for the CDR3: TGCAGCGTTGAAGGACTAGCGGGAGGACGGGGTACGCAGTATTTT.

The chain couples TRBV10-3 to TRBJ1-2; TRBD1 might be the D (6 bases). Germline V lookup: CDR1 ENHRY, CDR2 SYGVKD. This CDR3 is built from 12 residues. V lost 3 bases and J lost 8, with 10 bases in between. The CDR3 DNA follows: TGTGCCATCAGTGACAGGGGACCCGGCTACACCTTC. Residues: CAISDRGPGYTF.

The chain carries TRBV18 and TRBJ1-4; TRBD1 matches at 7 bases. With V trimmed by 6 bases and J by 1 base, 2 bases remained unmatched. CDR3 size: 14 residues. Looked up from germline, CDR1 is KGHSH and CDR2 is LQKENI. The DNA for the CDR3 is TGTGCCAGCTCCGACAGGGTAACTAATGAAAAACTGTTTTTT. The encoded protein is CASSDRVTNEKLFF.

The gene calls are TRBV6-4 and TRBJ2-3; D may be TRBD2 (6 bases). V lost 7 bases to trimming and J lost 4 bases, with 15 bases between them. The CDR3 is 14 amino acids. Germline values: CDR1 MRHNA, CDR2 SNTAGT. For the CDR3, the DNA is TGTGCCAGCAAGTTGACTAGTTTCTCAGATACGCAGTATTTT. It specifies CASKLTSFSDTQYF.

The chain links TRBV19 to TRBJ1-2; 9 nucleotides match TRBD1. The germline V gene has CDR1 LNHDA and CDR2 SQIVND (reference sequence). The V and J ends lost 5 bases and 6 bases, in that order; junction bases with no gene match: 10. The CDR3 spans 15 residues. CDR3 in DNA: TGTGCCAGTAGTCCTCACCGGGACAGGGTCGATGGCTACACCTTC. Encoded protein: CASSPHRDRVDGYTF.

The rearrangement joins TRBV9 to TRBJ2-1; the match to TRBD2 covers 14 bases. Germline V gene data show CDR1 as SGDLS and CDR2 as YYNGEE. This CDR3 comprises 19 residues. The ends lost 1 base at V and 5 bases at J; junction bases unmatched: 11. DNA of the CDR3: TGTGCCAGCAGCGTACGGGGACTAGCGGGGGCCGATATGAACAATGAGCAGTTCTTC. Translation gives CASSVRGLAGADMNNEQFF.

The V and J genes are TRBV5-1 and TRBJ2-4; tentative D call: TRBD2 (6 bases). The germline V and J ends were trimmed by 0 bases and 0 bases, with 10 bases remaining between them. The CDR3 sequence is 16 residues long. Germline lookup yields CDR1 SGHRS and CDR2 YFSETQ. The CDR3 is CASSLGGTVAKNIQYF. The CDR3 DNA follows: TGCGCCAGCAGCTTGGGCGGGACGGTAGCCAAAAACATTCAGTACTTC.

V and J are TRBV5-5 and TRBJ2-7, with no clear D. This CDR3 has 12 residues. Germline V CDR1 and CDR2: SGHKS, YYEKEE (reference sequence). Deletions cut 0 bases from V and 4 bases from J, with 5 bases between. The CDR3 DNA reads as TGTGCCAGCAGCTTGGGAGTTTACGAGCAGTACTTC. Translated, it gives CASSLGVYEQYF. The full variable domain, its missing parts supplied by reference TRBV5-5 and TRBJ2-7, is DAGVTQSPTHLIKTRGQQVTLRCSPISGHKSVSWYQQVLGQGPQFIFQYYEKEERGRGNFPDRFSARQFPNYSSELNVNALLLGDSALYLCASSLGVYEQYFGPGTRLTVT.

The chain employs TRBV27 and TRBJ2-5; no firm D call. The CDR3 totals 14 residues. CDR1 MNHEY and CDR2 SMNVEV come from the germline V gene (reference sequence). Trimming cost V 4 bases and J 0 bases, with 9 bases left between them. DNA for the CDR3: TGTGCCAGCAGTTCCCCACCTAACCAAGAGACCCAGTACTTC. Translated: CASSSPPNQETQYF.

This clone was counted between two and nine times. The gene calls are TRBV5-5 and TRBJ1-4; 12 bases agree with TRBD1. Looked up from germline, CDR1 is SGHKS and CDR2 is YYEKEE (reference sequence). The CDR3 sequence is 15 residues long. Trimming removed 4 bases from V and 8 bases from J; junction bases left unmatched: 6. The CDR3 DNA is TGTGCCAGCAGCATGGGGACAGGGGGCTCCGAAAAACTGTTTTTT. This translates into CASSMGTGGSEKLFF.

The CDR3 here is CSVEFTGGGSYNEQFF. The DNA for the CDR3 is TGCAGCGTTGAATTTACGGGGGGGGGCTCCTACAATGAGCAGTTCTTC. The gene calls are TRBV29-1 and TRBJ2-1, with TRBD2 matching 8 bases. Germline V gene lookup returns CDR1 SQVTM and CDR2 ANQGSEA. This CDR3 has 16 amino acids. V shed 2 bases, J shed 0 bases, and the junction held 6 bases outside the gene matches.

This chain connects TRBV5-1 to TRBJ2-5; D might be TRBD2 (6 bases). The DNA end lines up better with TRBJ2-7; the J call may be wrong. This CDR3 is built from 15 residues. Germline V lookup: CDR1 SGHRS, CDR2 YFSETQ. The DNA for the CDR3 is TGCGCCAGCAGCTTGGCAGGGACTGACACCGGCGAGCAGTACTTC. This gives the protein CASSLAGTDTGEQYF.

The rearrangement joins TRBV10-1 to TRBJ2-2; tentative D call: TRBD2 (6 bases). Germline CDR1 is WNHNN and CDR2 is SYGVQD (reference sequence). V lost 3 bases to trimming and J lost 0 bases, with 8 bases between them. The CDR3 has 15 residues. CDR3 in amino acids: CASSERLANTGELFF. CDR3 bases: TGCGCCAGCAGTGAAAGACTAGCGAACACCGGGGAGCTGTTTTTT.

The rearrangement joins TRBV5-1 to TRBJ2-1, with TRBD1 matching over 10 bases. Germline lookup yields CDR1 SGHRS and CDR2 YFSETQ. Unmatched junction bases numbered 8, after V lost 5 bases and J lost 3 bases. The CDR3 is made up of 16 amino acids. Here the CDR3 reads CASSSGTGVNYNEQFF. CDR3 DNA: TGCGCCAGCAGTTCCGGGACAGGGGTCAACTACAATGAGCAGTTCTTC.

V usage is TRBV30 and J usage is TRBJ2-3, with 7 bases lining up with TRBD2. CDR3 length equals 14 residues. From germline, CDR1 is GTSNPN and CDR2 SVGIG (reference sequence). Unmatched junction bases numbered 8, after V lost 8 bases and J lost 0 bases. The CDR3 loop is CARALSGSTDTQYF. The CDR3 DNA follows: TGTGCCCGGGCCCTTAGCGGGAGCACAGATACGCAGTATTTT.

CDR3 sequence: CASTALGAGVGSPLHF. DNA for the CDR3: TGTGCCAGCACCGCTCTTGGGGCAGGGGTCGGTTCACCCCTCCACTTT. The rearrangement uses TRBV2 and TRBJ1-6; a weak D match, TRBD1 (6 bases). V was clipped by 7 bases and J by 9 bases, with 22 bases between them. The germline V gene has CDR1 SNHLY and CDR2 FYNNEI. The CDR3 loop spans 16 amino acids.